This section outlines one T cell receptor beta chain sequence together with its context. In the original processing: The assay estimated nucleated cells by amplifying reference gene primers. Clones were sequenced by immunoSEQ multiplex PCR, and TCRdb holds only the in-frame ones, with some missing. Clonal size and the V and J genes are those of that table, whereas D and trimming came from the DNA. The repertoire consists of 100,000 to 120,000 clones, with 80% to 90% occurring once and the leading ten covering around 4.5%. The data stem from a study of blood T cell repertoires in COVID-19. Study-level background: Acute and convalescent COVID-19 samples came from the United States, Italy and Spain.

The germline V and J ends were trimmed by 4 bases and 0 bases, with 9 bases remaining between them. The germline gives CDR1 SQVTM, CDR2 ANQGSEA. The CDR3 runs 14 residues. Source material: peripheral blood. The chain joins TRBV29-1 to TRBJ2-2; unclear D gene. This TCR came from a woman aged 45-65 years with acute or convalescent COVID-19. CDR3 DNA: TGCAGCGTTGGCCCTACCGCGAACACCGGGGAGCTGTTTTTT. This codes for CSVGPTANTGELFF.